This T cell receptor (beta chain) was identified during a study of cytomegalovirus exposure and HLA in healthy donors. All donors participated as healthy donors of bone marrow. Unrecorded immune exposures were likely, despite nominal health at sampling. PCR involved 60 Vbeta and 13 Jbeta primers. The table came from immunoSEQ multiplex PCR; TCRdb's copy has only in-frame clones and leaves some out. This sample has 170,000 or so clones; 80% to 90% occur once, and the top ten carry under 5%. The CDR3 has 13 residues. Between the trimmed V and J ends, which lost 4 bases and 1 base, there was a span of 7 bases. Germline V gives CDR1 MGHDK, CDR2 SYGVNS. Study results and limitations: Association of some 18,000 TCR beta sequences with HLA alleles was found at 0.05 false discovery rate in a later analysis. HLA restriction was apparent for most CMV-associated TCR beta chains in a later analysis.

Worth noting for this clone: Its antigen is undetermined.

Sample: PBMCs. The TCR was taken from a girl under 18 in good health and CMV-seropositive. The V gene is TRBV25-1, the J gene TRBJ1-1, with a weak D call TRBD1 (5 bases). The CDR3 region is CASSGQRNTEAFF. CDR3 in DNA: TGTGCCAGCAGTGGACAGAGGAACACTGAAGCTTTCTTT.